This passage covers 16 T cell receptor beta chains from one sample sequenced in a study of shared T cell receptors in the human thymus. Profiled with immunoSEQ multiplex PCR; TCRdb holds only in-frame clones, not every one. This sample has about 380,000 clones; roughly 94% occur once, and the top ten carry roughly 0.021%. The sequenced sample consisted of thymocytes. The receptors were sampled from a human donor.

The rearrangement links TRBV6-1 to TRBJ2-7, with no clear D. The V end was cut by 6 bases, the J end by 5 bases, with 14 bases between. The CDR3 consists of 13 residues. Germline CDR1 reads MNHNS; CDR2 reads SASEGT. CDR3 bases: TGTGCCAGCAGCCTGACGGTTGGCGACGAGCAGTACTTC. Translating it yields CASSLTVGDEQYF.

V gene TRBV2 combines with J gene TRBJ2-4; TRBD1 is a possible D gene (5 bases). V lost 4 bases and J 0 bases, leaving 10 bases between the germline ends. The V gene's germline CDR1 is SNHLY and CDR2 FYNNEI. This CDR3 spans 15 amino acids. Here the CDR3 reads CASSADTLAKNIQYF. CDR3 sequence (DNA): TGTGCCAGCAGTGCGGACACACTAGCCAAAAACATTCAGTACTTC.

The rearrangement links TRBV4-2 to TRBJ1-2, with 7 positions matching TRBD1. The length of the CDR3 is 14 residues. The germline CDR1 and CDR2 sequences are LGHNA and YNFKEQ. J lost 6 bases, V lost 5 bases, and 9 bases had no gene match. CDR3 residues: CASSARQGGNGYTF. The CDR3 region has the DNA TGTGCCAGCAGCGCCCGACAGGGAGGGAATGGCTACACCTTC.

V gene TRBV28 combines with J gene TRBJ1-2; a weak D match, TRBD1 (6 bases). There are 14 residues in the CDR3. V lost 11 bases, J lost 4 bases, and 20 bases lay in between. The germline V gene encodes CDR1 MDHEN and CDR2 SYDVKM. Here the CDR3 reads CALDRPSGIYGYTF. CDR3 DNA sequence: TGTGCCTTGGACAGACCTTCGGGGATCTATGGCTACACCTTC.

The rearrangement uses TRBV27 and TRBJ1-1, with D unresolved. This CDR3 comprises 14 residues. Germline V gene lookup returns CDR1 MNHEY and CDR2 SMNVEV (reference sequence). Trimming cost V 5 bases and J 2 bases, with 12 bases left between them. The CDR3 region is CASSPATENTEAFF. DNA for the CDR3: TGTGCCAGCAGTCCCGCGACTGAAAACACTGAAGCTTTCTTT.

This clone was counted once. The chain uses TRBV30 and TRBJ2-5, with 10 positions matching TRBD2. This CDR3 comprises 17 residues. Losses at the gene ends were 0 bases for V and 7 bases for J; bases not matched to a gene: 14. CDR1 is GTSNPN, CDR2 SVGIG, per germline (reference sequence). CDR3 nucleotides: TGTGCCTGGAGTGTAGAGTTAGCGGGAGGCCCTTCGGGGACCCAGTACTTC. As protein: CAWSVELAGGPSGTQYF.

The chain couples TRBV9 to TRBJ2-5; D unclear. The V gene's germline CDR1 is SGDLS and CDR2 YYNGEE. Trimming shortened V by 1 base and J by 5 bases, and 15 bases separated the two germline ends. This CDR3 is 15 amino acids long. CDR3 sequence reads: CASSVRSWPRETQYF. The CDR3 region has the DNA TGTGCCAGCAGCGTAAGGAGCTGGCCCCGGGAGACCCAGTACTTC.

This clone was found once. V is TRBV30 and J is TRBJ2-7; 10 bases are shared with TRBD1. The V and J ends lost 1 base and 5 bases, in that order; junction bases with no gene match: 8. Germline V gene sequence: CDR1 GTSNPN, CDR2 SVGIG (reference sequence). There are 15 residues in the CDR3. DNA of the CDR3: TGTGCCTGGAGTGGACAGGGGGCGAAAATTAACGAGCAGTACTTC. It translates to CAWSGQGAKINEQYF.

The rearrangement links TRBV27 to TRBJ2-1; D is possibly TRBD2 (6 bases). V was cut by 8 bases and J by 9 bases, with 14 bases left in between. Germline V gene data show CDR1 as MNHEY and CDR2 as SMNVEV (reference sequence). The CDR3 is 12 residues long. The CDR3, as DNA: TGTGCCAGCGGAGGCGGGATCGGTGAGCAGTTCTTC. Its translation is CASGGGIGEQFF.

V usage is TRBV5-1 and J usage is TRBJ2-1; TRBD1 or TRBD2 may be the D gene (6 bases each). The V gene's germline CDR1 is SGHRS and CDR2 YFSETQ. CDR3 length: 17 residues. V dropped 4 bases and J dropped 1 base, with 18 bases sitting between them. The CDR3 DNA is TGCGCCAGCAGCCCGCGACTAGGTCAGGGGTCCTACAATGAGCAGTTCTTC. The encoded protein is CASSPRLGQGSYNEQFF.

The V and J genes are TRBV28 and TRBJ1-5, with TRBD1 identical over 7 bases. J lost 11 bases, V lost 6 bases, and 13 bases had no gene match. This CDR3 comprises 14 residues. The germline V gene has CDR1 MDHEN and CDR2 SYDVKM. The CDR3 sequence is CASSFGTEQGAQHF. DNA of the CDR3: TGTGCCAGCAGCTTCGGGACAGAGCAAGGGGCCCAGCATTTT.

A single count supports this clone. The chain joins TRBV2 to TRBJ2-5, with TRBD2 as a possible D gene (5 bases). From germline, CDR1 is SNHLY and CDR2 FYNNEI. The CDR3 contains 15 residues. The V gene lost 1 base and the J gene lost 9 bases, with 18 bases spanning the gap. As DNA, the CDR3 is TGTGCCAGCAGTGAAGGACCTTCTCCCCTGCGGGCCCAGTACTTC. This gives the protein CASSEGPSPLRAQYF.

This clone occurred once. The chain couples TRBV19 to TRBJ1-2, with D perhaps TRBD1 (5 bases). The CDR3 is 14 residues long. The V gene lost 3 bases and the J gene lost 3 bases, with 11 bases spanning the gap. Germline CDR1 reads LNHDA; CDR2 reads SQIVND (reference sequence). CDR3 in amino acids: CASSINGGDYGYTF. The CDR3 DNA reads TGTGCCAGTAGTATTAATGGGGGGGACTATGGCTACACCTTC.

The chain has TRBV27 and TRBJ2-2, with 11 bases lining up with TRBD2. The CDR3 runs 14 residues. Germline V CDR1 and CDR2: MNHEY, SMNVEV (reference sequence). With V trimmed by 6 bases and J by 3 bases, 0 bases remained unmatched. CDR3 region: CASRLAGDTGELFF. DNA for the CDR3: TGTGCCAGCAGACTAGCGGGAGACACCGGGGAGCTGTTTTTT.

The chain is built from TRBV5-4 and TRBJ1-1; D possibly corresponds to TRBD1 (5 bases). The ends were cut back, 4 bases at V and 1 base at J, with 23 bases in the middle. This CDR3 spans 18 amino acids. Looked up from germline, CDR1 is SGHNT and CDR2 is YYREEE (reference sequence). The CDR3 DNA sequence: TGTGCCAGCAGCCCAAACAGCGCCGAGGGGCATGGGAACACTGAAGCTTTCTTT. Protein: CASSPNSAEGHGNTEAFF. Using reference TRBV5-4 and TRBJ1-1 for the parts outside the CDR3, the full variable domain is ETGVTQSPTHLIKTRGQQVTLRCSSQSGHNTVSWYQQALGQGPQFIFQYYREEENGRGNFPPRFSGLQFPNYSSELNVNALELDDSALYLCASSPNSAEGHGNTEAFFGQGTRLTVV.

The rearrangement uses TRBV13 and TRBJ2-7, with D perhaps matching TRBD2 (6 bases). This CDR3 spans 15 amino acids. Germline values: CDR1 PRHDT, CDR2 FYEKMQ (reference sequence). The ends were cut back, 1 base at V and 3 bases at J, with 13 bases in the middle. CDR3: CASSLVAAEGYEQYF. The CDR3 nucleotides read TGTGCCAGCAGCTTAGTGGCAGCGGAGGGCTACGAGCAGTACTTC.